A single sample gave rise to the 23 T cell receptor beta chains below, sequenced in a study of CD8 T cells in ankylosing spondylitis. TCRdb processed the 5' RACE reads anew with MiXCR; each CDR3 protein has one entry. The profile shows about 130,000 distinct CDR3 sequences, approximately 6.8% of them singletons. Input material: blood, either unsorted or a sorted T cell fraction (not recorded which). Receptors originate from a male donor with ankylosing spondylitis or in good health (not recorded which).

This clonotype was detected ten times or more. V and J are TRBV5-1 and TRBJ2-3, with D unresolved. CDR1 is SGHRS, CDR2 YFSETQ, per germline. Trimming took off 0 bases at V and 4 bases at J, with 9 bases between the two ends. This CDR3 is built from 14 residues. The CDR3 nucleotides read TGCGCCAGCAGCTTGGAGGCAACAGCAGATACGCAGTATTTT. It encodes CASSLEATADTQYF.

Ten or more counts support this clonotype. The chain is built from TRBV12-3 or TRBV12-4 and TRBJ2-1; 7 nucleotides align to TRBD2. The CDR3 is 11 residues long. Unmatched junction bases numbered 2, after V lost 3 bases and J lost 12 bases. Written as DNA, the CDR3 is TGTGCCAGCAGTTTCCGGGAGGCGCAGTTCTTC. Amino acids: CASSFREAQFF.

V is TRBV7-2 and J is TRBJ2-5, with D perhaps TRBD1 or TRBD2 (5 bases each). Between the trimmed V and J ends, which lost 1 base and 1 base, there was a span of 10 bases. Germline V gene data show CDR1 as SGHTA and CDR2 as FQGNSA. CDR3 size: 15 residues. Written as DNA, the CDR3 is TGTGCCAGCAGCTTAGTTGAGGGGAGCCAAGAGACCCAGTACTTC. Translated, it gives CASSLVEGSQETQYF.

This clonotype was recorded at least ten times. This chain links TRBV5-1 with TRBJ2-1; weak D call: TRBD2 (5 bases). From germline, CDR1 is SGHRS and CDR2 YFSETQ. This CDR3 contains 13 residues. Trimming took off 4 bases at V and 7 bases at J, with 12 bases between the two ends. CDR3 bases: TGCGCCAGCAGCGATTATACGGGAAATGAGCAGTTCTTC. Protein: CASSDYTGNEQFF.

This clonotype was recorded at least ten times. J is TRBJ2-1 and V is TRBV9; possible D gene TRBD2, 5 bases. Germline CDR1 and CDR2: SGDLS and YYNGEE. Trimming removed 3 bases at V and 2 bases at J, with 9 bases between. The CDR3 length is 14 residues. The DNA for the CDR3 is TGTGCCAGCAGCGCTTACGGGACCTACAATGAGCAGTTCTTC. Its translation is CASSAYGTYNEQFF.

This clonotype was counted at least ten times. The V call is TRBV5-1, the J call TRBJ2-7; 10 positions match TRBD2. CDR3 length equals 15 residues. Germline V CDR1 and CDR2: SGHRS, YFSETQ. V trimming: 1 base; J trimming: 0 bases; junction bases outside the gene matches: 1. The CDR3 nucleotides read TGCGCCAGCAGCTTGTTAGCGGGGGGCTCCTACGAGCAGTACTTC. Translating gives CASSLLAGGSYEQYF.

Ten or more counts support this clonotype. The chain recombines TRBV5-1 with TRBJ2-3; 8 nucleotides line up with TRBD2. The CDR3 contains 12 residues. Trimming cost V 4 bases and J 6 bases; bases outside gene matches: 1. Germline V gives CDR1 SGHRS, CDR2 YFSETQ. CDR3 protein: CASSREGDTQYF. The CDR3 region has the DNA TGCGCCAGCAGCCGGGAGGGGGATACGCAGTATTTT.

This clonotype was detected many times. The chain recombines TRBV5-1 with TRBJ1-6; TRBD1 is a possible D gene (6 bases). V lost 4 bases and J lost 7, with 15 bases in between. Germline V CDR1 and CDR2: SGHRS, YFSETQ. This CDR3 is built from 15 residues. In DNA form, the CDR3 reads TGCGCCAGCAGCGTCCGGGACACCAGAAATTCACCCCTCCACTTT. Translating it yields CASSVRDTRNSPLHF.

This clonotype was recorded at least ten times. The rearrangement joins TRBV29-1 to TRBJ2-1; D remains ambiguous. CDR1 is SQVTM and CDR2 is ANQGSEA in the germline V gene. This CDR3 contains 12 residues. Between the trimmed V and J ends, which lost 8 bases and 0 bases, there was a span of 8 bases. Here the CDR3 DNA reads TGCAGCTGCGACGGCTCCTACAATGAGCAGTTCTTC. Protein sequence: CSCDGSYNEQFF.

The gene calls are TRBV20-1 and TRBJ2-3, with a possible D match to TRBD1 (6 bases). Trimming pared 4 bases from V and 2 bases from J, leaving 25 bases between. The CDR3 is 18 residues long. The germline gives CDR1 DFQATT, CDR2 SNEGSKA (reference sequence). The CDR3 nucleotides read TGCAGTGCTAACCCGCCGTCGTGGGGGCCGTTTTACACAGATACGCAGTATTTT. This sequence encodes CSANPPSWGPFYTDTQYF.

This chain links TRBV12-3 or TRBV12-4 with TRBJ2-2; D gene uncertain. CDR3 length equals 13 residues. With 6 bases removed from V and 4 bases from J, the gap between germline ends came to 9 bases. The CDR3 loop reads CASSLLATGELFF. The CDR3 DNA follows: TGTGCCAGCAGCCTCCTGGCCACCGGGGAGCTGTTTTTT.

In its sample, this clonotype was seen many times. The chain links TRBV11-2 to TRBJ2-3, with 10 nucleotides matching TRBD2. The CDR3 sequence is 18 residues long. The germline V gene has CDR1 SGHAT and CDR2 FQNNGV. With V trimmed by 1 base and J by 0 bases, 7 bases remained unmatched. CDR3 nucleotides: TGTGCCAGCAGCTTAGTTCCAGCGGGAGGGTCAAGCACAGATACGCAGTATTTT. This codes for CASSLVPAGGSSTDTQYF.

This clonotype was counted between two and nine times. This rearrangement joins TRBV2 to TRBJ2-2; tentative D call: TRBD1 (5 bases). The CDR3 consists of 15 residues. The germline V and J ends were trimmed by 4 bases and 1 base, with 10 bases remaining between them. The V gene's germline CDR1 is SNHLY and CDR2 FYNNEI. CDR3 sequence: CASSAQGLNTGELFF. DNA of the CDR3: TGTGCCAGCAGTGCCCAGGGATTGAACACCGGGGAGCTGTTTTTT.

This clonotype was detected ten times or more. V usage is TRBV5-6 and J usage is TRBJ2-1; 8 bases align to TRBD1. CDR1 is SGHDT, CDR2 YYEEEE, per germline. This CDR3 contains 14 residues. Unmatched junction bases numbered 7, after V lost 4 bases and J lost 7 bases. Here the CDR3 DNA reads TGTGCCAGCAGCCCCCGGGACAGGTTTAATGAGCAGTTCTTC. It encodes CASSPRDRFNEQFF.

The chain has TRBV20-1 and TRBJ1-2, with TRBD1 identical over 10 bases. This CDR3 is built from 15 residues. Trimming at V came to 6 bases and at J to 3 bases, leaving 10 bases not matched to a gene. Germline V lookup: CDR1 DFQATT, CDR2 SNEGSKA (reference sequence). CDR3 in DNA: TGCAGTGCCCCGCGCCGGGACAGGGGTTACTATGGCTACACCTTC. Its translation is CSAPRRDRGYYGYTF.

This clonotype showed up many times. The chain has TRBV20-1 and TRBJ2-2; no clear D. V shed 5 bases and J shed 5 bases, with 12 bases lying between them. The CDR3 extends over 13 amino acids. From germline, CDR1 is DFQATT and CDR2 SNEGSKA (reference sequence). CDR3 DNA: TGCAGTGCTCCCGACCGGAAGACCGGGGAGCTGTTTTTT. This sequence encodes CSAPDRKTGELFF.

At least ten counts were recorded for this clonotype. The chain links TRBV10-3 to TRBJ2-5; 11 bases fit TRBD1. The CDR3 covers 17 residues. Germline CDR1 reads ENHRY; CDR2 reads SYGVKD. The V gene end was trimmed by 2 bases and the J gene end by 3 bases; junction bases not matched to a gene: 8. The CDR3 DNA reads as TGTGCCATCAGTGAGAAGCCGGGACAGGGGGAAAAAGAGACCCAGTACTTC. Its protein is CAISEKPGQGEKETQYF.

This clonotype was seen repeatedly, ten times or more. This chain uses TRBV28 with TRBJ1-6, with D perhaps TRBD1 (6 bases). This CDR3 is 15 amino acids long. Germline V gives CDR1 MDHEN, CDR2 SYDVKM. The germline V and J ends were trimmed by 4 bases and 8 bases, with 15 bases remaining between them. CDR3 DNA: TGTGCCAGCAGTTATTCTGGGGGGCGTTATTCACCCCTCCACTTT. This translates into CASSYSGGRYSPLHF.

This clonotype was found many times. V gene TRBV12-3 or TRBV12-4 combines with J gene TRBJ2-5; no clear D gene. V was clipped by 7 bases and J by 1 base, with 13 bases between them. CDR3 length: 14 amino acids. CDR3 DNA: TGTGCCAGCACCCCCCCCGGCGGCCAAGAGACCCAGTACTTC. Amino acid sequence: CASTPPGGQETQYF.

This clonotype was counted many times. This chain uses TRBV12-3 or TRBV12-4 with TRBJ1-6; unclear D gene. V was trimmed by 5 bases and J by 9 bases, leaving 17 bases between them. The CDR3 extends over 15 amino acids. Here the CDR3 DNA reads TGTGCCAGCAGTACCTCCATGAGGGATAGTTCACCCCTCCACTTT. Translating gives CASSTSMRDSSPLHF.

In its sample, this clonotype was seen a few times. This chain uses TRBV5-1 with TRBJ1-2; D gene uncertain. Germline V CDR1 and CDR2: SGHRS, YFSETQ. Trimming shortened V by 0 bases and J by 4 bases, and 7 bases separated the two germline ends. The CDR3 contains 13 residues. CDR3 loop: CASSLAAGYGYTF. The CDR3 DNA sequence: TGCGCCAGCAGCTTGGCGGCAGGCTATGGCTACACCTTC.

This clonotype was seen a few times. This rearrangement joins TRBV4-3 to TRBJ2-1; 9 bases fit TRBD2. Germline V gene lookup returns CDR1 LGHNA and CDR2 YSLEER. The CDR3 is 18 residues long. V was clipped by 0 bases and J by 10 bases; unmatched bases: 16. Written as DNA, the CDR3 is TGCGCCAGCAGCCAAGATCGAAGGGTAGTAGCGGGAGAGGACGAGCAGTTCTTC. Its translation: CASSQDRRVVAGEDEQFF.

This clonotype was observed many times. The V gene is TRBV20-1, the J gene TRBJ2-5, with D hard to call. CDR1 DFQATT and CDR2 SNEGSKA come from the germline V gene (reference sequence). The V and J ends lost 3 bases and 3 bases respectively, with 8 bases between them. The CDR3 is 12 residues long. The CDR3 DNA reads TGCAGTGCTAGCTACATAGAAGAGACCCAGTACTTC. Protein sequence: CSASYIEETQYF.